This is a list of T cell receptor beta chains from one sample in a study of memory CD4+ T cells and cytomegalovirus serostatus. Assay used: immunoSEQ multiplex PCR; TCRdb lists only in-frame clones, some missing. Counted here are 65,000 to 95,000 clones, 80% occurring once; the ten biggest clones make up roughly 0.79%. The material sequenced was memory CD4+ T cells from blood. These receptor sequences come from an adult in good health and CMV-seronegative. CDR3s include the opening cysteine and the closing phenylalanine or tryptophan. The D gene is left open where the match is weak. Clone sizes are given selectively: once, few, many, or a class where the clone is expanded.

d_gene,abundance,j_gene,v_gene,CDR3nt,CDR3aa
.,.,TRBJ1-1,TRBV6-5,TGTGCCAGCAGCTCCGCGGGGGAGAACACTGAAGCTTTCTTT,CASSSAGENTEAFF
.,.,TRBJ1-4,TRBV5-1,TGCGCCAGCAGCTTGTTGGGGGGAACTAATGAAAAACTGTTTTTT,CASSLLGGTNEKLFF
TRBD2,.,TRBJ2-5,TRBV11-2,TGTGCCAGCAGCTTATCAGGACTAGCGGGGGGCGGGGAGACCCAGTACTTC,CASSLSGLAGGGETQYF
TRBD1,.,TRBJ1-6,TRBV10-3,TGTGCCATCAGTGAGTCGGAGGGGGCGCACAATTCACCCCTCCACTTT,CAISESEGAHNSPLHF
.,.,TRBJ1-1,TRBV30,TGTGCCTGCCCGTTTGGTGACACTGAAGCTTTCTTT,CACPFGDTEAFF
.,few,TRBJ1-2,TRBV6-6,TGTGCCAGCAGCCCCTCGACAGAAAACTATGGCTACACCTTC,CASSPSTENYGYTF
TRBD1,.,TRBJ2-1,TRBV5-1,TGCGCCAGCAGCTTGGCACCGGGACAGGGGGCGGATGAGCAGTTCTTC,CASSLAPGQGADEQFF
.,.,TRBJ1-3,TRBV6-1,TGTGCCAGCAGTGAAACCCGGGGACGCACCATATATTTT,CASSETRGRTIYF
.,.,TRBJ1-2,TRBV5-1,TGCGCCAGCAGCCCATCTTTGCAAGGGGTCTCCAACTATGGCTACACCTTC,CASSPSLQGVSNYGYTF
TRBD1,.,TRBJ1-5,TRBV30,TGTGCCTGGAGAGTCCCAGGGGGCGGGAATCAGCCCCAGCATTTT,CAWRVPGGGNQPQHF
.,.,TRBJ2-1,TRBV6-5,TGTGCCAGCTTCGGACCTTACAATGAGCAGTTCTTC,CASFGPYNEQFF
.,.,TRBJ1-6,TRBV5-1,TGCGCCAGCAGCTTGGGAGGAGGATCCATATCCTATAATTCACCCCTCCACTTT,CASSLGGGSISYNSPLHF
TRBD1,.,TRBJ1-5,TRBV5-1,TGCGCCAGCAGCTTAGGGTCAGGGGGGCAGCCCCAGCATTTT,CASSLGSGGQPQHF
.,.,TRBJ1-5,TRBV19,TGTGCCAGTAGTGTCGGGGAATGGCAGCCCCAGCATTTT,CASSVGEWQPQHF
.,.,TRBJ1-1,TRBV5-1,TGCGCCAGCAGCCCTCGGACGCAAAACGGGGCCACTGAAGCTTTCTTT,CASSPRTQNGATEAFF
TRBD1,.,TRBJ1-1,TRBV25-1,TGTGCCAGCAAACGGACAGGGGAGGGAACTGAAGCTTTCTTT,CASKRTGEGTEAFF
TRBD2,.,TRBJ2-3,TRBV7-9,TGTGCCAGCAGACCCGGACTAGCGACAGATACGCAGTATTTT,CASRPGLATDTQYF
.,.,TRBJ1-3,TRBV21-1,TGTGCCAGCAGCCCCCTGGACAGGGGGACTGGAAACACCATATATTTT,CASSPLDRGTGNTIYF
.,.,TRBJ1-5,TRBV7-3,TGTGCCAGCAGCTTAAGAGGAAATAGCAATCAGCCCCAGCATTTT,CASSLRGNSNQPQHF
TRBD1,.,TRBJ1-6,TRBV2,TGTGCCAGCAGACAGGGGTGGAATTCACCCCTCCACTTT,CASRQGWNSPLHF
.,.,TRBJ1-3,TRBV15,TGTGCCACCAGCAGAGATCCGGGGACGCGAAACACCATATATTTT,CATSRDPGTRNTIYF
.,once,TRBJ2-2,TRBV30,TGTGCCTGCTTCTCTAGGGGTCTGGGCACCGGGGAGCTGTTTTTT,CACFSRGLGTGELFF
.,.,TRBJ2-2,TRBV30,TGTGCCTGGAGTTGGTTGACCACCGGGGAGCTGTTTTTT,CAWSWLTTGELFF
.,.,TRBJ1-4,TRBV28,TGTGCCAGCAAGGCAGCCAAAGGTTTTGATGAAAAACTGTTTTTT,CASKAAKGFDEKLFF
.,.,TRBJ1-1,TRBV5-8,TGTGCCAGCACTGCCGTAGACCATTATCTTCCATTCGTGGCTTTCTTT,CASTAVDHYLPFVAFF
TRBD1,.,TRBJ1-2,TRBV19,TGTGCCAGTAAGAAGGGACAGCACTATGGCTACACCTTC,CASKKGQHYGYTF
.,few,TRBJ1-5,TRBV4-1,TGCGCCAGCAGCCAAGCAGGTAATAATCAGCCCCAGCATTTT,CASSQAGNNQPQHF
.,.,TRBJ1-5,TRBV9,TGTGCCAGCAGCACGAGCGTGGGTCAGCCCCAGCATTTT,CASSTSVGQPQHF
.,.,TRBJ2-3,TRBV7-6,TGTGCCAGCAGCTTAGCGGGGACTAGCACAGATACGCAGTATTTT,CASSLAGTSTDTQYF